This is a list of T cell receptor beta chains from one sample in a study of spatial heterogeneity in lung cancer. A single record per CDR3 protein comes from TCRdb applying MiXCR to the 5' RACE reads. The sample yields about 100,000 distinct CDR3 sequences, about 4.6% seen once. Sequenced here: lung tumor tissue, sampled at surgery. These receptors all come from a male donor with early-stage non-small cell lung cancer. CDR3s include the opening cysteine and the closing phenylalanine or tryptophan. Fields, in order: J gene, V gene, CDR3 protein.

j_call: TRBJ2-3; v_call: TRBV5-1; cdr3_aa: CASNSGQQADTQYF
j_call: TRBJ1-5; v_call: TRBV6-2/TRBV6-3; cdr3_aa: CASSPGTVFSNQPQHF
j_call: TRBJ2-3; v_call: TRBV29-1; cdr3_aa: CSVHTSGTDTQYF
j_call: TRBJ2-5; v_call: TRBV14; cdr3_aa: CASSQKTSGRTMGTQYF
j_call: TRBJ2-7; v_call: TRBV28; cdr3_aa: CASSLTQAHEQYF
j_call: TRBJ2-1; v_call: TRBV9; cdr3_aa: CASSVGTSGAYNEQFF
j_call: TRBJ1-2; v_call: TRBV2; cdr3_aa: CASRWAQSHPDLNYGYTF
j_call: TRBJ1-1; v_call: TRBV12-3/TRBV12-4; cdr3_aa: CASSLARGSEAFF
j_call: TRBJ2-7; v_call: TRBV18; cdr3_aa: CASSPGKSYEQYF
j_call: TRBJ2-2; v_call: TRBV10-3; cdr3_aa: CAISEHTGDNTGELFF
j_call: TRBJ2-1; v_call: TRBV12-3/TRBV12-4; cdr3_aa: CASNIRAEGQFF
j_call: TRBJ2-2; v_call: TRBV20-1; cdr3_aa: CSAVAGEDPGELFF
j_call: TRBJ1-2; v_call: TRBV28; cdr3_aa: CATLGAIANYGYTF
j_call: TRBJ1-2; v_call: TRBV10-2; cdr3_aa: CASRDDSLGYTF